This T cell receptor (beta chain) is from a study of cytomegalovirus exposure and HLA in healthy donors. Study at large: Early release data held 85 million to 95 million unique TCRs from HLA-typed donors. General study results and limits: It was likely that a cluster of highly shared sequence variants was a sequencing artifact.

V trimming: 0 bases; J trimming: 5 bases; junction bases outside the gene matches: 14. Germline CDR1 reads SGHDT; CDR2 reads YYEEEE. The length of the CDR3 is 19 residues. The PCR was carried out with 60 Vbeta primers and 13 Jbeta primers. The method was immunoSEQ multiplex PCR; TCRdb's version includes in-frame clones alone and lacks a portion of them. The sample has fewer than 150,000 clones; approximately 76% are singletons. Points on this clone: Its antigen is unidentified.

The sequenced material came from PBMCs. This receptor was identified in a man between 50 and 59 years old in good health and CMV-seropositive. The chain links TRBV5-6 to TRBJ2-2; 9 nucleotides agree with TRBD2. The CDR3 reads CASSLAGSGPSGGTGELFF. The CDR3 DNA follows: TGTGCCAGCAGCTTGGCCGGGTCTGGGCCAAGCGGGGGGACCGGGGAGCTGTTTTTT.